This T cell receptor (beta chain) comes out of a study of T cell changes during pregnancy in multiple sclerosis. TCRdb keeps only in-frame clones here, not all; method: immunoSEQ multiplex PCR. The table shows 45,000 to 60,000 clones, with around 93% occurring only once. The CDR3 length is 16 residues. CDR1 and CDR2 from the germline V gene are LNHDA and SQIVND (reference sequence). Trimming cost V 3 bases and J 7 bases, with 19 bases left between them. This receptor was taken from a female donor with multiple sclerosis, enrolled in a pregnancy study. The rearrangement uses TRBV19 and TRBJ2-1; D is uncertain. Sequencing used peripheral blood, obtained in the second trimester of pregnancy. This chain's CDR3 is CASSMWSAVSQNEQFF. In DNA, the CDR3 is TGTGCCAGTAGTATGTGGAGCGCAGTCAGTCAGAATGAGCAGTTCTTC.